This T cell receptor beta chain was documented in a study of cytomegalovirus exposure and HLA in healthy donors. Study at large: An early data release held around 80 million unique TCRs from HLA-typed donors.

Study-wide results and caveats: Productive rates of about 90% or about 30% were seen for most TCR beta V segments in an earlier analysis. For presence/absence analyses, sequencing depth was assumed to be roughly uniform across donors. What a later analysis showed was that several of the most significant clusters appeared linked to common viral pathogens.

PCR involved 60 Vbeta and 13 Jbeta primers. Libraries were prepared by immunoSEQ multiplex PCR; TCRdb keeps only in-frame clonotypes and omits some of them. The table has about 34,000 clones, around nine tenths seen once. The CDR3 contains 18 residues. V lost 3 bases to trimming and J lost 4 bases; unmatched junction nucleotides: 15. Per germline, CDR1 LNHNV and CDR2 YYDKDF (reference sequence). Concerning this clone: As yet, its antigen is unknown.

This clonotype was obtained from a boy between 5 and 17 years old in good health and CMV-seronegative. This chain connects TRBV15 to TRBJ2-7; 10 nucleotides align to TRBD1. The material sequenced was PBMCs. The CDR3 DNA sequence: TGTGCCACCAGCAGGGCCGGGACAGGGGTAAGAGATGGGTACGAGCAGTACTTC. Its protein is CATSRAGTGVRDGYEQYF.